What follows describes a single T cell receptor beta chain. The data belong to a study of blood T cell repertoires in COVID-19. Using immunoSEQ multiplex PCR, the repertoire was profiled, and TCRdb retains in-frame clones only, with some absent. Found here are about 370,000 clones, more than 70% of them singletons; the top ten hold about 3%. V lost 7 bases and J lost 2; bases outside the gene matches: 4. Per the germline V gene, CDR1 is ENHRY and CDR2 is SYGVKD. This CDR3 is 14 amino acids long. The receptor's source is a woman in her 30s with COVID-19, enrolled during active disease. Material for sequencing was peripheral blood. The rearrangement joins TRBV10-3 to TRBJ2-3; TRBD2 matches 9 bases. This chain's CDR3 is CAIMASGNTDTQYF. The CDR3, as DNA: TGTGCCATCATGGCTAGCGGGAACACAGATACGCAGTATTTT.